The present T cell receptor (beta chain) was sequenced within a study of cytomegalovirus exposure and HLA in healthy donors. Across the whole study: Across about 400 genotyped donors, around 82% landed in the Caucasian-associated ancestry cluster. Findings of the study overall: A later analysis found most CMV-associated TCR beta chains apparently HLA-restricted. In a later analysis, specific HLA alleles were associated with approximately 17,000 TCR beta sequences at a 0.05 false discovery rate.

A note on this clone: Its target is not known.

The PCR used 60 Vbeta and 13 Jbeta primers. The method was immunoSEQ multiplex PCR; TCRdb's version includes in-frame clones alone and lacks a portion of them. The sample holds under 200,000 clones, around 85% seen once. For the donor in question, CMV serostatus went unrecorded. CDR1 is SGDLS, CDR2 YYNGEE, per germline. This CDR3 region has 13 residues. J gave up 3 bases and V 7 bases, and 4 bases lay outside the gene matches. The source material was PBMCs. The chain links TRBV9 to TRBJ2-3, with TRBD2 matching over 8 bases. The sequence derives from a human donor in good health. As DNA, the CDR3 is TGTGCCAGCCGGGGGGGGTCGACAGATACGCAGTATTTT. It encodes CASRGGSTDTQYF.